These 5 T cell receptor beta chains originate from one sample sequenced in a study of blood T cell repertoires in COVID-19. Clones were sequenced by immunoSEQ multiplex PCR, and TCRdb holds only the in-frame ones, with some missing. The sample has some 190,000 clones; 80% are singletons. Sequences were obtained from PBMCs or T cells enriched from blood (not recorded which). Receptors were obtained from a man aged 55 to 70 who had been exposed to COVID-19.

The genes are TRBV5-4 and TRBJ2-7; TRBD2 agrees at 7 bases. Germline V gene data show CDR1 as SGHNT and CDR2 as YYREEE (reference sequence). V trimming: 4 bases; J trimming: 1 base; junction bases outside the gene matches: 8. The CDR3 extends over 15 amino acids. The CDR3 bases are TGTGCCAGCAGCCAGGCGGGGGTGTCTTCCTACGAGCAGTACTTC. It translates to CASSQAGVSSYEQYF.

This chain uses TRBV29-1 with TRBJ2-7; D perhaps matches TRBD2 (5 bases). This CDR3 is built from 13 residues. V was pared by 4 bases and J by 2 bases, with 12 bases between. Germline-derived CDR1 and CDR2 are SQVTM and ANQGSEA. CDR3 bases: TGCAGCGTTGGCGGGCTTCGAACCTACGAGCAGTACTTC. It specifies CSVGGLRTYEQYF.

The CDR3 loop is CASRPRLQGPYGYTF. DNA for the CDR3: TGTGCCAGCAGGCCTCGCCTACAGGGTCCATATGGCTACACCTTC. The gene calls are TRBV28 and TRBJ1-2, with D possibly TRBD1 on 6 matching bases. The V gene lost 6 bases and the J gene lost 5 bases, with 19 bases spanning the gap. The CDR3 sequence is 15 residues long. CDR1 and CDR2 from the germline V gene are MDHEN and SYDVKM.

The chain joins TRBV7-6 to TRBJ1-2, with 9 bases aligning to TRBD1. Germline V gives CDR1 SGHVS, CDR2 FNYEAQ. CDR3 length equals 15 residues. Trimming removed 2 bases from V and 5 bases from J; junction bases left unmatched: 6. CDR3 sequence reads: CASSLSTGTGYGYTF. The DNA of the CDR3 is TGTGCCAGCAGCTTATCGACCGGGACAGGGTATGGCTACACCTTC.

The chain couples TRBV14 to TRBJ2-1; tentative D call: TRBD2 (6 bases). CDR3 length equals 14 residues. Between the trimmed V and J ends, which lost 3 bases and 9 bases, there was a span of 15 bases. Germline values: CDR1 SGHDN, CDR2 FVKESK. CDR3 sequence: CASSHYPTSAEQFF. The CDR3, as DNA: TGTGCCAGCAGCCACTATCCGACTAGTGCTGAGCAGTTCTTC.